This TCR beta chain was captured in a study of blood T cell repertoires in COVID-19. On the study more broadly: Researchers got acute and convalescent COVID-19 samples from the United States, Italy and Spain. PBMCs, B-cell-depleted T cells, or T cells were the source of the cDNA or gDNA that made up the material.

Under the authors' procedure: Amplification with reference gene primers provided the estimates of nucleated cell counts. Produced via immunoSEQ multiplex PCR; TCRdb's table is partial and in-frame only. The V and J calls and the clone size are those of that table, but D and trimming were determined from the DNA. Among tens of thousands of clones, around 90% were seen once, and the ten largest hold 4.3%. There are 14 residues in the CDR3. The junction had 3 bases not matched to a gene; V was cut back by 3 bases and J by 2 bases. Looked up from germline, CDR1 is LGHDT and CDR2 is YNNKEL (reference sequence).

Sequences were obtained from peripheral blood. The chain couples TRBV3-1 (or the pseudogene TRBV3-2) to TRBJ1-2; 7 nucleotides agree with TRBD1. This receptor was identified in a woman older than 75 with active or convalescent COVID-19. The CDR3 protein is CASSHGDRNYGYTF. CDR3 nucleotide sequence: TGTGCCAGCAGCCATGGGGACAGAAACTATGGCTACACCTTC.